The 6 T cell receptor beta chains presented below share a single source sample, sequenced in a study of cytomegalovirus exposure and HLA in healthy donors. Researchers ran the PCR with 60 Vbeta and 13 Jbeta primers. TCRdb's copy holds only in-frame clones and misses some; the assay was immunoSEQ multiplex PCR. The profile shows over 100,000 clones, more than 75% of them singletons. The sequencing input was PBMCs. The source of these receptors is a woman aged 18-29 years in good health and CMV-seropositive.

This chain uses TRBV19 with TRBJ1-1, with D possibly matching TRBD1 (5 bases). The CDR3 length is 16 residues. The germline CDR1 and CDR2 sequences are LNHDA and SQIVND (reference sequence). The V end was cut by 7 bases, the J end by 2 bases, with 20 bases between. CDR3 sequence reads: CASTKTWGQGNTEAFF. The CDR3 DNA follows: TGTGCCAGTACCAAGACGTGGGGCCAGGGCAACACTGAAGCTTTCTTT.

This rearrangement joins TRBV7-8 to TRBJ2-7, with a weak D call TRBD1 (5 bases). CDR1 and CDR2 (germline): SGHVS, FQNEAQ. The V end lost 11 bases, the J end lost 4 bases, and 18 bases lay between the germline ends. The CDR3 contains 13 residues. CDR3 protein: CAAGAGPGYEQYF. The CDR3 DNA reads as TGTGCCGCAGGTGCAGGGCCGGGTTACGAGCAGTACTTC.

The V gene is TRBV11-2, the J gene TRBJ1-5; 8 bases fit TRBD1. Germline V gives CDR1 SGHAT, CDR2 FQNNGV. This CDR3 spans 15 amino acids. The trim removed 5 bases at V and 3 bases at J, leaving 6 bases unmatched. This CDR3 reads CASSVSTGDNQPQHF. In DNA, the CDR3 is TGTGCCAGCAGCGTCTCGACAGGGGACAATCAGCCCCAGCATTTT.

A few counts support this clone. The chain joins TRBV30 to TRBJ2-5; 13 bases agree with TRBD2. This CDR3 comprises 18 residues. The V and J ends lost 4 bases and 5 bases, in that order; junction bases with no gene match: 16. Germline V gene sequence: CDR1 GTSNPN, CDR2 SVGIG (reference sequence). This CDR3 reads CAWKRGLAGEGSWETQYF. Here the CDR3 DNA reads TGTGCCTGGAAACGAGGACTAGCGGGAGAGGGATCCTGGGAGACCCAGTACTTC.

This clone appeared once. The chain joins TRBV30 to TRBJ2-6; 8 bases align to TRBD1. There are 17 residues in the CDR3. The V gene end was trimmed by 0 bases and the J gene end by 2 bases; junction bases not matched to a gene: 6. CDR1 and CDR2 from the germline V gene are GTSNPN and SVGIG (reference sequence). The DNA for the CDR3 is TGTGCCTGGAGTGTCCCGACAGGGGAGGCTGGGGCCAACGTCCTGACTTTC. This encodes CAWSVPTGEAGANVLTF. Filled out from reference TRBV30 and TRBJ2-6, the complete variable domain reads SQTIHQWPATLVQPVGSPLSLECTVEGTSNPNLYWYRQAAGRGLQLLFYSVGIGQISSEVPQNLSASRPQDRQFILSSKKLLLSDSGFYLCAWSVPTGEAGANVLTFGAGSRLTVL.

This rearrangement joins TRBV10-3 to TRBJ1-4; no clear D. The ends were cut back, 6 bases at V and 8 bases at J, with 16 bases in the middle. Germline assignment: CDR1 ENHRY and CDR2 SYGVKD. The CDR3 length is 14 residues. The CDR3 loop reads CAIRSGDFGEKLFF. The CDR3 region has the DNA TGTGCCATCAGGTCGGGAGACTTTGGGGAAAAACTGTTTTTT.